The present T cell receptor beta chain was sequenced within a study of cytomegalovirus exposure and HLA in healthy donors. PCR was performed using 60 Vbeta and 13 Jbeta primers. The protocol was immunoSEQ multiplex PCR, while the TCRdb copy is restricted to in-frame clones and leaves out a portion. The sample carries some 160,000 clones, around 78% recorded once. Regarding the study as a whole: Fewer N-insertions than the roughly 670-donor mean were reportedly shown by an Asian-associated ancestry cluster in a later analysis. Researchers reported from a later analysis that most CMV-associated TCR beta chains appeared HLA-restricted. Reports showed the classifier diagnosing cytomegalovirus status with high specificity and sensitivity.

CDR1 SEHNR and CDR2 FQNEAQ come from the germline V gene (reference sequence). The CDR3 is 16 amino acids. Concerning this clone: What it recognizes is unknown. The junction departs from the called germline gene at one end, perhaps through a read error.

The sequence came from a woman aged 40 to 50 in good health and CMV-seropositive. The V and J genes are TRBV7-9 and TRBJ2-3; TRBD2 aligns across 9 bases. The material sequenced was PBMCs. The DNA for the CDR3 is TGTTCCAGCAGCTTAGGGAGCGGGGGGTTGACAGATACGCAGTATTTT. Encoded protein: CSSSLGSGGLTDTQYF.